The 28 T cell receptor beta chains reported below all come from one sample, sequenced in a study of shared clonotypes between healthy human individuals. Naive CD8 cells lacked CD45RO and underwent positive selection for CCR7, leaving out terminally differentiated effector memory CD45RA+ cells. TCRdb keeps only in-frame clones here, not all; method: immunoSEQ multiplex PCR. The top ten clones hold more than 0.95% of a sample with roughly 1,800,000 clones, about 94% of them seen once. Sample: naive CD8+ T cells sorted from blood. All receptors come from a young man in good health.

The chain joins TRBV27 to TRBJ2-7; 9 nucleotides align to TRBD2. Germline V gene data show CDR1 as MNHEY and CDR2 as SMNVEV (reference sequence). The CDR3 sequence is 16 residues long. V shed 3 bases and J 4 bases; nucleotides not matched to a gene: 10. The CDR3 is CASSFSSGMKDYEQYF. DNA for the CDR3: TGTGCCAGCAGTTTTTCTAGCGGGATGAAGGATTACGAGCAGTACTTC.

The count of this clone is one. The chain uses TRBV11-2 and TRBJ2-5; perhaps TRBD1 as D (5 bases). The V end lost 5 bases, the J end lost 2 bases, and 18 bases lay between the germline ends. Germline V CDR1 and CDR2: SGHAT, FQNNGV. The CDR3 contains 16 residues. CDR3 nucleotide sequence: TGTGCCAGCAGCCCCCCTCCAGGGATGGATCAAGAGACCCAGTACTTC. Protein sequence: CASSPPPGMDQETQYF.

This clone was seen a single time. The chain joins TRBV28 to TRBJ2-1; maybe TRBD2 (5 bases). There are 13 residues in the CDR3. The V gene lost 6 bases and the J gene lost 10 bases, with 16 bases spanning the gap. Germline-derived CDR1 and CDR2 are MDHEN and SYDVKM. Here the CDR3 DNA reads TGTGCCAGCAGATTCCCTGAGGCTAGCGAGCAGTTCTTC. Translated: CASRFPEASEQFF. The full variable domain, its missing parts supplied by reference TRBV28 and TRBJ2-1, is DVKVTQSSRYLVKRTGEKVFLECVQDMDHENMFWYRQDPGLGLRLIYFSYDVKMKEKGDIPEGYSVSREKKERFSLILESASTNQTSMYLCASRFPEASEQFFGPGTRLTVL.

CDR3 coding DNA: TGTGCCACCAGCGTGGGACTCAACTACGAGCAGTACTTC. The encoded protein is CATSVGLNYEQYF. This rearrangement joins TRBV15 to TRBJ2-7, with a possible D match to TRBD2 (6 bases). Germline V gene data show CDR1 as LNHNV and CDR2 as YYDKDF (reference sequence). The CDR3 extends over 13 amino acids. The V end was cut by 5 bases, the J end by 3 bases, with 11 bases between. The full variable domain, rest sourced from reference TRBV15 and TRBJ2-7, is DAMVIQNPRYQVTQFGKPVTLSCSQTLNHNVMYWYQQKSSQAPKLLFHYYDKDFNNEADTPDNFQSRRPNTSFCFLDIRSPGLGDTAMYLCATSVGLNYEQYFGPGTRLTVT.

The V and J genes are TRBV19 and TRBJ2-1, with 10 bases fitting TRBD2. CDR3 size: 15 residues. Trimming cost V 1 base and J 6 bases; bases outside gene matches: 3. Germline-derived CDR1 and CDR2 are LNHDA and SQIVND (reference sequence). The CDR3 bases are TGTGCCAGTAGTATAGCTAGCGGGAGTGGCAATGAGCAGTTCTTC. Translating gives CASSIASGSGNEQFF. The full variable domain, completed using reference TRBV19 and TRBJ2-1, is DGGITQSPKYLFRKEGQNVTLSCEQNLNHDAMYWYRQDPGQGLRLIYYSQIVNDFQKGDIAEGYSVSREKKESFPLTVTSAQKNPTAFYLCASSIASGSGNEQFFGPGTRLTVL.

The chain joins TRBV2 to TRBJ2-5; 7 positions match TRBD2. Germline values: CDR1 SNHLY, CDR2 FYNNEI. The CDR3 is made up of 11 amino acids. In DNA form, the CDR3 reads TGTGCTCGGGGAGGGAGGGAGACCCAGTACTTC. It yields the protein CARGGRETQYF.

This chain connects TRBV29-1 to TRBJ2-3; D is possibly TRBD2 (6 bases). This CDR3 contains 13 residues. The V and J ends lost 8 bases and 2 bases respectively, with 14 bases between them. CDR1 is SQVTM and CDR2 is ANQGSEA in the germline V gene. CDR3 protein: CSQTSRNTDTQYF. The CDR3 DNA sequence: TGCAGCCAAACTAGCCGCAACACAGATACGCAGTATTTT.

Comment on this clone: This CDR3 is also generated by other DNA sequences in the sample. This chain links TRBV30 with TRBJ2-3; no definite D call. V shed 0 bases and J shed 6 bases, with 7 bases lying between them. This CDR3 has 12 residues. The germline CDR1 and CDR2 sequences are GTSNPN and SVGIG (reference sequence). The CDR3 here is CAWSVSADTQYF. CDR3 in DNA: TGTGCCTGGAGTGTATCCGCGGATACGCAGTATTTT. Full variable domain (rest looked up from reference TRBV30 and TRBJ2-3): SQTIHQWPATLVQPVGSPLSLECTVEGTSNPNLYWYRQAAGRGLQLLFYSVGIGQISSEVPQNLSASRPQDRQFILSSKKLLLSDSGFYLCAWSVSADTQYFGPGTRLTVL.

The V call is TRBV28, the J call TRBJ1-1; tentative D call: TRBD1 (5 bases). Trimming cost V 2 bases and J 0 bases, with 7 bases left between them. The CDR3 sequence is 14 residues long. Germline CDR1 MDHEN, CDR2 SYDVKM. CDR3: CASSLTGLNTEAFF. The CDR3 region has the DNA TGTGCCAGCAGTTTAACAGGTTTGAACACTGAAGCTTTCTTT. The full variable domain, its missing parts supplied by reference TRBV28 and TRBJ1-1, is DVKVTQSSRYLVKRTGEKVFLECVQDMDHENMFWYRQDPGLGLRLIYFSYDVKMKEKGDIPEGYSVSREKKERFSLILESASTNQTSMYLCASSLTGLNTEAFFGQGTRLTVV.

V gene TRBV2 combines with J gene TRBJ1-2, with TRBD1 as a possible D gene (6 bases). V was clipped by 6 bases and J by 4 bases, with 12 bases between them. The CDR3 totals 13 residues. The V gene's germline CDR1 is SNHLY and CDR2 FYNNEI. The CDR3 spells CASRGQPGYGYTF. The CDR3 nucleotides read TGTGCCAGCAGAGGACAGCCTGGCTATGGCTACACCTTC.

CDR3 protein: CASSSGTSGNEQYF. The CDR3 nucleotides are TGTGCCAGCAGTTCAGGGACTAGCGGGAACGAGCAGTACTTC. The rearrangement joins TRBV27 to TRBJ2-7, with 13 positions matching TRBD2. The CDR3 has 14 residues. With 4 bases clipped from V and 5 bases from J, the junction kept 2 bases outside the gene matches. Germline-derived CDR1 and CDR2 are MNHEY and SMNVEV (reference sequence).

The V gene is TRBV29-1, the J gene TRBJ2-7; D gene ambiguous. CDR3 length equals 11 residues. Per the germline V gene, CDR1 is SQVTM and CDR2 is ANQGSEA. V was shortened by 1 base and J by 5 bases, with 6 bases between the two germline ends. The CDR3, as DNA: TGCAGCGTTGAAGTGGGCCACGAGCAGTACTTC. Its translation is CSVEVGHEQYF.

The chain carries TRBV5-6 and TRBJ2-5; TRBD2 aligns across 12 bases. V dropped 4 bases and J dropped 1; count of bases not matched to a gene: 5. CDR1 SGHDT and CDR2 YYEEEE come from the germline V gene. CDR3 length: 16 amino acids. CDR3 in DNA: TGTGCCAGCAGCGAACTAGCGGGGGGCCCCCAAGAGACCCAGTACTTC. It encodes CASSELAGGPQETQYF.

Here the CDR3 reads CAWSRTGQNANYGYTF. DNA for the CDR3: TGTGCCTGGAGTAGGACAGGTCAGAACGCTAACTATGGCTACACCTTC. The chain couples TRBV30 to TRBJ1-2, with 7 bases identical to TRBD1. Germline lookup yields CDR1 GTSNPN and CDR2 SVGIG (reference sequence). This CDR3 has 16 amino acids. J gave up 0 bases and V 2 bases, and 9 bases lay outside the gene matches.

V usage is TRBV11-2 and J usage is TRBJ2-7; D is unclear. V lost 2 bases to trimming and J lost 4 bases, with 9 bases between them. The germline V gene has CDR1 SGHAT and CDR2 FQNNGV. The CDR3 totals 13 residues. The chain's CDR3 is CASSLTEGYEQYF. The DNA of the CDR3 is TGTGCCAGCAGCTTAACAGAAGGATACGAGCAGTACTTC.

This chain joins TRBV7-8 and TRBJ2-3, with TRBD2 identical over 7 bases. J was trimmed by 2 bases and V by 6 bases; bases with no gene match: 8. CDR1 and CDR2 from the germline V gene are SGHVS and FQNEAQ. This CDR3 is 15 amino acids long. The DNA of the CDR3 is TGTGCCAGCAGTTCCACTAGCGAATACACAGATACGCAGTATTTT. Amino acids: CASSSTSEYTDTQYF.

This sequence joins TRBV30 and TRBJ1-6; D may be TRBD1 (5 bases). Trimming took 2 bases from V and 9 from J, leaving 29 bases between them. Germline V gives CDR1 GTSNPN, CDR2 SVGIG (reference sequence). This CDR3 contains 19 residues. CDR3 sequence (DNA): TGTGCCTGGAGTCTTCGGTTCGGACACCCTCGAGGCCCTGGTTCACCCCTCCACTTT. This encodes CAWSLRFGHPRGPGSPLHF.

The chain employs TRBV6-1 and TRBJ2-3, with unresolved D. Germline lookup yields CDR1 MNHNS and CDR2 SASEGT. There are 11 residues in the CDR3. The CDR3 DNA reads TGTGCGGCCTCCCGGACAGATACGCAGTATTTT. It yields the protein CAASRTDTQYF.

This clone was counted a single time. V and J are TRBV19 and TRBJ2-1; 7 bases map to TRBD2. J was trimmed by 5 bases and V by 5 bases; bases with no gene match: 6. The CDR3 totals 14 residues. Germline V lookup: CDR1 LNHDA, CDR2 SQIVND (reference sequence). CDR3: CASSWREHNNEQFF. The DNA of the CDR3 is TGTGCCAGTAGTTGGCGGGAGCACAACAATGAGCAGTTCTTC.

The V gene is TRBV7-3, the J gene TRBJ1-2; 7 bases match TRBD1. Per the germline V gene, CDR1 is SGHTA and CDR2 is FQGTGA. V gave up 0 bases and J gave up 3 bases; unmatched junction bases: 10. The CDR3 length is 17 residues. In DNA, the CDR3 is TGTGCCAGCAGCTTAACGGGAAAGGGGGCGTGGGACTATGGCTACACCTTC. It codes for CASSLTGKGAWDYGYTF.

The chain joins TRBV7-9 to TRBJ2-7, with D possibly being TRBD1 (5 bases). Germline loops: CDR1 SEHNR, CDR2 FQNEAQ (reference sequence). This CDR3 region has 16 residues. V shed 5 bases and J shed 3 bases, with 20 bases lying between them. CDR3 in amino acids: CASSPLSVGRDYEQYF. CDR3 bases: TGTGCCAGCAGCCCCCTGTCGGTAGGCAGGGACTACGAGCAGTACTTC.

This rearrangement joins TRBV5-6 to TRBJ2-7, with 10 bases identical to TRBD2. Germline lookup yields CDR1 SGHDT and CDR2 YYEEEE. This CDR3 has 16 residues. Losses at the gene ends were 2 bases for V and 5 bases for J; bases not matched to a gene: 10. This CDR3 reads CASSFTRLAGVHEQYF. CDR3 DNA: TGTGCCAGCAGCTTCACCAGACTAGCGGGCGTACACGAGCAGTACTTC.

The chain recombines TRBV28 with TRBJ2-7, with 9 bases matching TRBD2. There are 14 residues in the CDR3. J gave up 2 bases and V 8 bases, and 7 bases lay outside the gene matches. Germline loops: CDR1 MDHEN, CDR2 SYDVKM. CDR3 nucleotide sequence: TGTGCCAGCGGTATAGCGGGGGCAACCTACGAGCAGTACTTC. This translates into CASGIAGATYEQYF.

This chain joins TRBV27 and TRBJ1-5; 11 bases match TRBD1. This CDR3 contains 16 residues. J lost 3 bases, V lost 3 bases, and 4 bases had no gene match. Germline CDR1 and CDR2: MNHEY and SMNVEV (reference sequence). CDR3 amino acids: CASSLGQGDFNQPQHF. In DNA, the CDR3 is TGTGCCAGCAGTTTGGGACAGGGGGATTTCAATCAGCCCCAGCATTTT.

The chain joins TRBV5-1 to TRBJ2-7; TRBD2 matches 9 bases. CDR3 length: 15 amino acids. Germline-derived CDR1 and CDR2 are SGHRS and YFSETQ. V shed 0 bases and J 5 bases; nucleotides not matched to a gene: 6. The DNA of the CDR3 is TGCGCCAGCAGCTTGGTGGTAGCGGGGGTTGACGAGCAGTACTTC. Its translation: CASSLVVAGVDEQYF.

The gene calls are TRBV5-1 and TRBJ2-5; D may match TRBD1 or TRBD2 (5 bases each). Trimming took 2 bases from V and 3 from J, leaving 11 bases between them. CDR1 is SGHRS, CDR2 YFSETQ, per germline. The CDR3 totals 14 residues. Here the CDR3 reads CASSFSGGEETQYF. The CDR3, as DNA: TGCGCCAGCAGCTTCTCTGGGGGAGAAGAGACCCAGTACTTC. The full variable domain, rest sourced from reference TRBV5-1 and TRBJ2-5, is KAGVTQTPRYLIKTRGQQVTLSCSPISGHRSVSWYQQTPGQGLQFLFEYFSETQRNKGNFPGRFSGRQFSNSRSEMNVSTLELGDSALYLCASSFSGGEETQYFGPGTRLLVL.

In this sample, this clone turned up a few times. Additional DNA sequences in this sample encode the identical CDR3. This sequence joins TRBV27 and TRBJ2-1; D unresolved. The length of the CDR3 is 11 residues. The germline V gene encodes CDR1 MNHEY and CDR2 SMNVEV (reference sequence). Between the trimmed V and J ends, which lost 4 bases and 5 bases, there was a span of 3 bases. In nucleotides, the CDR3 is TGTGCCAGCAGTTCCCACAATGAGCAGTTCTTC. The encoded protein is CASSSHNEQFF.

The genes are TRBV7-9 and TRBJ1-4; perhaps TRBD1 as D (5 bases). Germline lookup yields CDR1 SEHNR and CDR2 FQNEAQ (reference sequence). The germline V and J ends were trimmed by 5 bases and 5 bases, with 18 bases remaining between them. This CDR3 is built from 16 residues. The chain's CDR3 is CASSPHEWGDNEKLFF. In DNA, the CDR3 is TGTGCCAGCAGCCCTCATGAATGGGGCGACAATGAAAAACTGTTTTTT. Looking up the rest from reference TRBV7-9 and TRBJ1-4 gives the full variable domain: DTGVSQNPRHKITKRGQNVTFRCDPISEHNRLYWYRQTLGQGPEFLTYFQNEAQLEKSRLLSDRFSAERPKGSFSTLEIQRTEQGDSAMYLCASSPHEWGDNEKLFFGSGTQLSVL.